The rows below give T cell receptor beta chains drawn from one sample of a study of cytomegalovirus exposure and HLA in healthy donors. Here immunoSEQ multiplex PCR was the method, and the copy in TCRdb shows in-frame clones only, minus some. The sample yields around 110,000 clones, about 60% seen once. The sample consisted of PBMCs. These receptors all come from a woman aged 25 to 45 in good health and CMV-seronegative. CDR3s include the opening cysteine and the closing phenylalanine or tryptophan. D genes are given only for firm matches. Size values are once, few and many counts, or a class for expanded clones, and some rows have none.

V gene: TRBV7-8; clone size: .; D gene: .; J gene: TRBJ1-6; CDR3 DNA: TGTGCCAGCAGCTTCGGCAGGGCCAATTCACCCCTCCACTTT; CDR3 protein: CASSFGRANSPLHF
V gene: TRBV5-6; clone size: .; D gene: .; J gene: TRBJ1-3; CDR3 DNA: TGTGCCAGCAACATCGCTAGCGGGGGGCCCTCTGGAAACACCATATATTTT; CDR3 protein: CASNIASGGPSGNTIYF
V gene: TRBV7-8; clone size: .; D gene: .; J gene: TRBJ1-1; CDR3 DNA: TGTGCCAGCAGCCGGACAGCGAACACTGAAGCTTTCTTT; CDR3 protein: CASSRTANTEAFF
V gene: TRBV6-1; clone size: few; D gene: .; J gene: TRBJ1-1; CDR3 DNA: TGTGCCAGCAGTGCGACAGTGAACACTGAAGCTTTCTTT; CDR3 protein: CASSATVNTEAFF
V gene: TRBV7-9; clone size: .; D gene: TRBD1; J gene: TRBJ2-3; CDR3 DNA: TGTGCCAGCAGTTCCGGGACAGGGCGAGATACGCAGTATTTT; CDR3 protein: CASSSGTGRDTQYF
V gene: TRBV7-3; clone size: .; D gene: TRBD2; J gene: TRBJ2-1; CDR3 DNA: TGTGCCAGCAGCTCCCAAGCGGGAGAACTCAATGAGCAGTTCTTC; CDR3 protein: CASSSQAGELNEQFF
V gene: TRBV5-8; clone size: .; D gene: .; J gene: TRBJ2-2; CDR3 DNA: TGTGCCAGCAGCTTGGTCGTCGCCGGGGAGCTGTTTTTT; CDR3 protein: CASSLVVAGELFF
V gene: TRBV28; clone size: .; D gene: .; J gene: TRBJ2-5; CDR3 DNA: TGTGCCAGCAGGCCCCTGAGCGATCCTCAAGAGACCCAGTACTTC; CDR3 protein: CASRPLSDPQETQYF
V gene: TRBV5-1; clone size: .; D gene: TRBD2; J gene: TRBJ2-2; CDR3 DNA: TGCGCCAGCACCTTCGACGGACTAGCGGGAAGCGCGAACACCGGGGAGCTGTTTTTT; CDR3 protein: CASTFDGLAGSANTGELFF
V gene: TRBV7-6; clone size: .; D gene: TRBD2; J gene: TRBJ2-1; CDR3 DNA: TGTGCCAGCAGCTTAGATAGTCTAGCGGGAGTAAGAAATGAGCAGTTCTTC; CDR3 protein: CASSLDSLAGVRNEQFF
V gene: TRBV2; clone size: few; D gene: .; J gene: TRBJ2-7; CDR3 DNA: TGTGCCAGCAGAGAGACGGGAACCTACGAGCAGTACTTC; CDR3 protein: CASRETGTYEQYF
V gene: TRBV4-3; clone size: .; D gene: .; J gene: TRBJ1-1; CDR3 DNA: TGCGCCAGCAGCCATTTGGGGGGGAACACTGAAGCTTTCTTT; CDR3 protein: CASSHLGGNTEAFF
V gene: TRBV28; clone size: .; D gene: TRBD1; J gene: TRBJ2-7; CDR3 DNA: TGTGCCAGCAGGGGACAGGGGGGAGAGCAGTACTTC; CDR3 protein: CASRGQGGEQYF
V gene: TRBV5-4; clone size: .; D gene: .; J gene: TRBJ2-1; CDR3 DNA: TGTGCCAGCAGCTTGGAATCCTCGGTCTACAATGAGCAGTTCTTC; CDR3 protein: CASSLESSVYNEQFF
V gene: TRBV5-1; clone size: .; D gene: TRBD1; J gene: TRBJ2-2; CDR3 DNA: TGCGCCAGCAGCTTGTCGCAGGGGGCGACCGGGGAGCTGTTTTTT; CDR3 protein: CASSLSQGATGELFF
V gene: TRBV7-9; clone size: once; D gene: .; J gene: TRBJ2-2; CDR3 DNA: TGTGCCAGCAGCAGGGACACCTACACCGGGGAGCTGTTTTTT; CDR3 protein: CASSRDTYTGELFF
V gene: TRBV4-3; clone size: .; D gene: TRBD1; J gene: TRBJ2-7; CDR3 DNA: TGCGCCAGCAGCCGGACCCGGGACAGGGGATACGAGCAGTACTTC; CDR3 protein: CASSRTRDRGYEQYF
V gene: TRBV7-2; clone size: few; D gene: TRBD1; J gene: TRBJ2-7; CDR3 DNA: TGTGCCAGCAGCTCCCGGGACAGGGGTTACGAGCAGTACTTC; CDR3 protein: CASSSRDRGYEQYF
V gene: TRBV30; clone size: .; D gene: .; J gene: TRBJ1-5; CDR3 DNA: TGTGCCTGGAGTGTTGGGAGTCTCCCGTCTAGCAATCAGCCCCAGCATTTT; CDR3 protein: CAWSVGSLPSSNQPQHF
V gene: TRBV7-2; clone size: .; D gene: TRBD2; J gene: TRBJ2-7; CDR3 DNA: TGTGCCAGCAGCTTGTCGAGACTAGCGGGAGCCTACGAGCAGTACTTC; CDR3 protein: CASSLSRLAGAYEQYF
V gene: TRBV6-5; clone size: .; D gene: .; J gene: TRBJ1-4; CDR3 DNA: TGTGCCAGCAGTTACGTCGGTGCAACTAATGAAAAACTGTTTTTT; CDR3 protein: CASSYVGATNEKLFF
V gene: TRBV28; clone size: .; D gene: .; J gene: TRBJ2-7; CDR3 DNA: TGTGCCAGCACTCTACCCACAGGGACCAACGAGCAGTACTTC; CDR3 protein: CASTLPTGTNEQYF
V gene: TRBV5-1; clone size: .; D gene: .; J gene: TRBJ2-7; CDR3 DNA: TGCGCCAGCAGCCGGGAGTGGGGGAGCTCCTACGAGCAGTACTTC; CDR3 protein: CASSREWGSSYEQYF
V gene: TRBV4-1; clone size: .; D gene: TRBD2; J gene: TRBJ2-3; CDR3 DNA: TGCGCCAGCAGCCAAGGGGAGGGACTAGCGTATCGTCGGTGGGAAGATACGCAGTATTTT; CDR3 protein: CASSQGEGLAYRRWEDTQYF
V gene: TRBV5-4; clone size: .; D gene: TRBD1; J gene: TRBJ2-1; CDR3 DNA: TGTGCCAGCAGCCACCGGACAGGTCGGGGCTACAATGAGCAGTTCTTC; CDR3 protein: CASSHRTGRGYNEQFF
V gene: TRBV19; clone size: .; D gene: .; J gene: TRBJ2-2; CDR3 DNA: TGTGCCAGTAGCCGGGAGAACACCGGGGAGCTGTTTTTT; CDR3 protein: CASSRENTGELFF
V gene: TRBV7-3; clone size: few; D gene: TRBD1; J gene: TRBJ2-7; CDR3 DNA: TGTGCCAGCAGCCGGACAGGGGGGTCCTACGAGCAGTACTTC; CDR3 protein: CASSRTGGSYEQYF
V gene: TRBV5-4; clone size: .; D gene: .; J gene: TRBJ1-1; CDR3 DNA: TGTGCCAGCAGCTTGGCCAGCGGCTCTGAAGCTTTCTTT; CDR3 protein: CASSLASGSEAFF
V gene: TRBV5-1; clone size: .; D gene: TRBD2; J gene: TRBJ2-7; CDR3 DNA: TGCGCCAGCAGCTTCAGTAGCGGGACCTACGAGCAGTACTTC; CDR3 protein: CASSFSSGTYEQYF
V gene: TRBV7-8; clone size: few; D gene: TRBD1; J gene: TRBJ1-2; CDR3 DNA: TGTGCCAGCAGCTTATCCGGGACAGTAATGTATGGCTACACCTTC; CDR3 protein: CASSLSGTVMYGYTF
V gene: TRBV15; clone size: .; D gene: TRBD1; J gene: TRBJ1-4; CDR3 DNA: TGTGCCACAAAACTAAGGGACAGTCCCAATGAAAAACTGTTTTTT; CDR3 protein: CATKLRDSPNEKLFF